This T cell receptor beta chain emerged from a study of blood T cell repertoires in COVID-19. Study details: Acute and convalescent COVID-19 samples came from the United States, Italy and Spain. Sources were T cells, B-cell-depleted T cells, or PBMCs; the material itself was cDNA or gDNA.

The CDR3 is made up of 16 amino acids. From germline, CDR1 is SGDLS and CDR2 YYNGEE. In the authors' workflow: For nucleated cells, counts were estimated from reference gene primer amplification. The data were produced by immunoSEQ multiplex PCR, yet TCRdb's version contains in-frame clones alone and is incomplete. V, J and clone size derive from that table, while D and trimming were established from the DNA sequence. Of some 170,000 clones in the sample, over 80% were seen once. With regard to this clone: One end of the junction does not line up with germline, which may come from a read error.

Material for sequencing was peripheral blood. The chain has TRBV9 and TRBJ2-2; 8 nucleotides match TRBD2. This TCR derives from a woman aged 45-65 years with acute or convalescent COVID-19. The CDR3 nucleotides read TGTGCCAGCAGCGAGGGAGCGGGAGTAACCACCGGAGAGCTGTTTTTT. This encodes CASSEGAGVTTGELFF.